These 32 T cell receptor beta chains share one sample of origin, sequenced in a study of control samples from healthy donors and cancer patients. TCRdb keeps only in-frame clones here, not all; method: immunoSEQ multiplex PCR. The sample comprises approximately 97,000 clones, around four fifths of which are singletons, and roughly 19% rests with the top ten. Sequencing used blood. The source is a man aged 25-45 years in good health.

This clone turned up a few times. The chain is built from TRBV2 and TRBJ1-6; 7 bases are a match to TRBD1. J lost 3 bases, V lost 8 bases, and 1 base had no gene match. The germline CDR1 and CDR2 sequences are SNHLY and FYNNEI. The CDR3 spans 13 residues. DNA of the CDR3: TGTGCCAGCGGGACAGACTATAATTCACCCCTCCACTTT. It specifies CASGTDYNSPLHF. Full variable domain (outside the CDR3, taken from reference TRBV2 and TRBJ1-6): EPEVTQTPSHQVTQMGQEVILRCVPISNHLYFYWYRQILGQKVEFLVSFYNNEISEKSEIFDDQFSVERPDGSNFTLKIRSTKLEDSAMYFCASGTDYNSPLHFGNGTRLTVT.

The V gene is TRBV2, the J gene TRBJ2-5, with D perhaps matching TRBD2 (5 bases). Germline V gene sequence: CDR1 SNHLY, CDR2 FYNNEI. V lost 6 bases to trimming and J lost 1 base, with 18 bases between them. The CDR3 has 16 amino acids. CDR3 residues: CASSEYATLAQETQYF. Written as DNA, the CDR3 is TGTGCCAGCAGCGAATATGCCACGCTAGCCCAAGAGACCCAGTACTTC.

The rearrangement uses TRBV11-3 and TRBJ2-2, with a tentative D call TRBD1 (6 bases). Germline V gene data show CDR1 as SGHNT and CDR2 as YENEEA. V gave up 4 bases and J gave up 4 bases, with 19 bases separating them. CDR3 length: 17 residues. The DNA for the CDR3 is TGTGCCAGCAGCTCCTCAATAGGGGCAGGGGTCACCGGGGAGCTGTTTTTT. This translates into CASSSSIGAGVTGELFF.

The chain employs TRBV10-3 and TRBJ1-2; TRBD1 matches 9 bases. The CDR3 consists of 13 residues. V shed 10 bases, J shed 4 bases, and the junction held 7 bases outside the gene matches. Germline V CDR1 and CDR2: ENHRY, SYGVKD. CDR3 sequence (DNA): TGTGCCAGCCGGACAGGGGTGAGCTATGGCTACACCTTC. Translated, it gives CASRTGVSYGYTF.

This sequence joins TRBV6-5 and TRBJ1-4; a possible D gene is TRBD1 (5 bases). Germline V lookup: CDR1 MNHEY, CDR2 SVGAGI. The CDR3 contains 14 residues. V was cut by 3 bases and J by 6 bases, with 11 bases left in between. Here the CDR3 reads CASSYSGGDEKLFF. DNA of the CDR3: TGTGCCAGCAGTTATTCGGGGGGGGATGAAAAACTGTTTTTT.

The chain has TRBV7-2 and TRBJ2-3, with no clear D. In germline, CDR1 is SGHTA, CDR2 FQGNSA. The V gene lost 0 bases and the J gene lost 5 bases, with 6 bases spanning the gap. This CDR3 is 13 amino acids long. The CDR3: CASSLAPLDTQYF. The CDR3 DNA reads TGTGCCAGCAGCTTAGCGCCCCTAGATACGCAGTATTTT.

The chain couples TRBV6-5 to TRBJ2-7; D is perhaps TRBD1 (6 bases). CDR3 length equals 14 residues. Germline V gene data show CDR1 as MNHEY and CDR2 as SVGAGI. V lost 2 bases to trimming and J lost 6 bases, with 14 bases between them. CDR3 region: CASSYPGEELEQYF. The CDR3 DNA is TGTGCCAGCAGTTACCCAGGGGAAGAACTCGAGCAGTACTTC.

This clone was counted between two and nine times. DNA for the CDR3: TGTGCCAGCAGTTTGGGAACGAGCCAAGAGACCCAGTACTTC. This sequence encodes CASSLGTSQETQYF. The J gene is TRBJ2-5, the V gene TRBV7-9; D gene unclear. The CDR3 has 14 residues. V lost 6 bases and J 1 base, leaving 12 bases between the germline ends. CDR1 SEHNR and CDR2 FQNEAQ come from the germline V gene (reference sequence).

The rearrangement joins TRBV4-2 to TRBJ2-3; no clear D gene. This CDR3 has 13 amino acids. CDR1 is LGHNA and CDR2 is YNFKEQ in the germline V gene. Trimming removed 5 bases from V and 4 bases from J, with 10 bases in between. CDR3 loop: CASSVEIADTQYF. CDR3 DNA sequence: TGTGCCAGCAGCGTTGAGATCGCAGATACGCAGTATTTT.

The chain uses TRBV6-5 and TRBJ1-1, with D tentatively TRBD1 (5 bases). V dropped 0 bases and J dropped 3 bases, with 11 bases sitting between them. This CDR3 comprises 15 residues. Germline V gene data show CDR1 as MNHEY and CDR2 as SVGAGI. DNA of the CDR3: TGTGCCAGCAGTTACTCTGGGGGAGGGGACACTGAAGCTTTCTTT. Translating gives CASSYSGGGDTEAFF.

This clone came up once. The chain carries TRBV28 and TRBJ1-5; D is undetermined. Germline values: CDR1 MDHEN, CDR2 SYDVKM. The CDR3 is 14 amino acids. V lost 3 bases to trimming and J lost 4 bases, with 10 bases between them. CDR3 in amino acids: CASSFGPPNQPQHF. The DNA for the CDR3 is TGTGCCAGCAGTTTCGGGCCGCCGAATCAGCCCCAGCATTTT.

The rearrangement uses TRBV19 and TRBJ2-3; D is unresolved. CDR1 LNHDA and CDR2 SQIVND come from the germline V gene (reference sequence). This CDR3 has 13 residues. V lost 1 base and J 4 bases, leaving 6 bases between the germline ends. CDR3 protein: CASSIVGADTQYF. CDR3 nucleotide sequence: TGTGCCAGTAGTATAGTCGGCGCAGATACGCAGTATTTT.

This chain links TRBV6-5 with TRBJ1-2; D is unclear. V lost 0 bases and J lost 8, with 10 bases in between. CDR3 length: 13 residues. Germline values: CDR1 MNHEY, CDR2 SVGAGI. The CDR3 sequence: CASSYSTVGGYTF. CDR3 sequence (DNA): TGTGCCAGCAGTTACTCGACGGTAGGAGGCTACACCTTC.

The chain carries TRBV6-5 and TRBJ1-1; 7 nucleotides agree with TRBD1. The CDR3 covers 14 residues. V dropped 4 bases and J dropped 4; count of bases not matched to a gene: 6. Germline CDR1 and CDR2: MNHEY and SVGAGI. The CDR3: CASSSYRGLTEAFF. CDR3 DNA: TGTGCCAGCAGTTCCTATAGGGGGCTCACTGAAGCTTTCTTT.

This clone was seen more than once but under ten times. This chain joins TRBV7-8 and TRBJ1-5, with a tentative D call TRBD1 (5 bases). Germline CDR1 is SGHVS and CDR2 is FQNEAQ. CDR3 length: 14 residues. The V end lost 3 bases, the J end lost 5 bases, and 11 bases lay between the germline ends. The CDR3 region is CASSLGGGDQPQHF. The CDR3 DNA reads as TGTGCCAGCAGCTTGGGGGGAGGGGATCAGCCCCAGCATTTT.

This rearrangement joins TRBV6-5 to TRBJ1-3, with 9 bases fitting TRBD1. CDR1 is MNHEY, CDR2 SVGAGI, per germline. The CDR3 covers 15 residues. V lost 6 bases and J lost 9; bases outside the gene matches: 12. The CDR3 is CASSLQGASLGTIYF. As DNA, the CDR3 is TGTGCCAGCAGCTTACAGGGGGCGTCTCTGGGCACCATATATTTT.

J is TRBJ1-1 and V is TRBV27; 8 bases are a match to TRBD1. V lost 6 bases, J lost 0 bases, and 0 bases stayed unmatched. CDR3 length: 13 amino acids. Germline lookup yields CDR1 MNHEY and CDR2 SMNVEV (reference sequence). Here the CDR3 DNA reads TGTGCCAGCAGGGACAGGGTGAACACTGAAGCTTTCTTT. Protein: CASRDRVNTEAFF.

The gene calls are TRBV18 and TRBJ1-6; 7 bases are shared with TRBD1. CDR1 KGHSH and CDR2 LQKENI come from the germline V gene. This CDR3 has 14 residues. J gave up 6 bases and V 6 bases, and 5 bases lay outside the gene matches. Written as DNA, the CDR3 is TGTGCCAGCTCGAAGGACAGGTTTAATTCACCCCTCCACTTT. It specifies CASSKDRFNSPLHF.

The chain combines TRBV3-1 (or the pseudogene TRBV3-2) with TRBJ2-4, with unresolved D. This CDR3 spans 17 amino acids. Germline V CDR1 and CDR2: LGHDT, YNNKEL (reference sequence). Trimming removed 5 bases at V and 4 bases at J, with 21 bases between. The CDR3 loop is CASSRQVPLQRKNIQYF. The CDR3 DNA is TGTGCCAGCAGCAGGCAGGTTCCTTTGCAAAGAAAAAACATTCAGTACTTC.

V and J are TRBV12-2 and TRBJ2-7; the listed D gene, TRBD2, was not tested against the DNA. TRBV12-2 is deemed a pseudogene. The CDR3 totals 16 residues. For the CDR3, the DNA is TGTGCAAGTCGCTGCGGACGGGAGATGGGTGAGTACGAGCAGTACTTC. Protein product: CASRCGREMGEYEQYF.

V usage is TRBV10-3 and J usage is TRBJ1-1; no firm D call. V lost 3 bases, J lost 4 bases, and 9 bases lay in between. CDR1 is ENHRY and CDR2 is SYGVKD in the germline V gene. The CDR3 sequence is 13 residues long. The CDR3 region has the DNA TGTGCCATCAGTGAAGAGCCGGTCACTGAAGCTTTCTTT. Its translation: CAISEEPVTEAFF.

This sequence joins TRBV19 and TRBJ2-7; D assignment may be TRBD1 or TRBD2 (7 bases each). V was cut by 6 bases and J by 5 bases, with 17 bases left in between. Germline V gives CDR1 LNHDA, CDR2 SQIVND (reference sequence). This CDR3 is 14 amino acids long. The CDR3 region is CASSRGDSRHEQYF. In DNA form, the CDR3 reads TGTGCCAGTAGCCGGGGGGACAGCCGCCACGAGCAGTACTTC.

The chain recombines TRBV10-1 with TRBJ1-1, with 7 bases identical to TRBD1. V shed 4 bases and J 10 bases; nucleotides not matched to a gene: 9. Per germline, CDR1 WNHNN and CDR2 SYGVQD (reference sequence). The CDR3 is made up of 13 amino acids. As DNA, the CDR3 is TGCGCCAGCAGTGTGACAGGGCCGGATGCAGCTTTCTTT. As protein: CASSVTGPDAAFF.

V usage is TRBV6-5 and J usage is TRBJ2-1; maybe TRBD1 (5 bases). The CDR3 loop spans 14 amino acids. From germline, CDR1 is MNHEY and CDR2 SVGAGI. The V end lost 8 bases, the J end lost 2 bases, and 13 bases lay between the germline ends. CDR3: CASGEQAAYNEQFF. The CDR3 DNA sequence: TGTGCCAGCGGCGAACAGGCCGCCTACAATGAGCAGTTCTTC.

The chain employs TRBV3-1 (or the pseudogene TRBV3-2) and TRBJ1-3; 8 positions match TRBD1. This CDR3 has 14 residues. V was clipped by 3 bases and J by 8 bases; unmatched bases: 6. Germline loops: CDR1 LGHDT, CDR2 YNNKEL (reference sequence). The CDR3 region is CASSHSAGGHTIYF. DNA of the CDR3: TGTGCCAGCAGCCATTCGGCAGGGGGCCACACCATATATTTT.

The chain employs TRBV5-1 and TRBJ1-4; 7 nucleotides agree with TRBD1. Germline V gives CDR1 SGHRS, CDR2 YFSETQ. V was pared by 0 bases and J by 7 bases, with 3 bases of the junction left unmatched. The CDR3 spans 14 residues. CDR3 region: CASSLGQGFEKLFF. CDR3 bases: TGCGCCAGCAGCTTGGGACAGGGCTTTGAAAAACTGTTTTTT.

The rearrangement joins TRBV2 to TRBJ1-2, with TRBD1 matching 10 bases. J was trimmed by 8 bases and V by 4 bases; bases with no gene match: 4. The CDR3 extends over 13 amino acids. Germline-derived CDR1 and CDR2 are SNHLY and FYNNEI. The CDR3 spells CASSVDRGRGYTF. The CDR3 nucleotides read TGTGCCAGCAGTGTGGACAGGGGGAGAGGCTACACCTTC. Supplemented by reference TRBV2 and TRBJ1-2, the full variable domain reads EPEVTQTPSHQVTQMGQEVILRCVPISNHLYFYWYRQILGQKVEFLVSFYNNEISEKSEIFDDQFSVERPDGSNFTLKIRSTKLEDSAMYFCASSVDRGRGYTFGSGTRLTVV.

J is TRBJ2-3 and V is TRBV4-2, with a tentative D call TRBD2 (5 bases). CDR3 length: 15 amino acids. V gave up 3 bases and J gave up 1 base, with 11 bases separating them. From germline, CDR1 is LGHNA and CDR2 YNFKEQ. The CDR3 region has the DNA TGTGCCAGCAGCCAGGAGAGGGATGGCACAGATACGCAGTATTTT. It encodes CASSQERDGTDTQYF.

This clone was found a few times. The chain employs TRBV6-2 or TRBV6-3 and TRBJ2-3, with TRBD2 identical over 10 bases. There are 14 residues in the CDR3. Germline values: CDR1 MNHEY, CDR2 SVGEGT. V gave up 6 bases and J gave up 1 base; unmatched junction bases: 1. CDR3 sequence: CASSGTSGTDTQYF. CDR3 in DNA: TGTGCCAGCAGCGGGACTAGCGGCACAGATACGCAGTATTTT.

A single count supports this clone. This chain connects TRBV28 to TRBJ1-4, with TRBD1 matching over 7 bases. Germline CDR1 is MDHEN and CDR2 is SYDVKM. The V gene end was trimmed by 7 bases and the J gene end by 3 bases; junction bases not matched to a gene: 5. The CDR3 runs 14 residues. CDR3 in DNA: TGTGCCAGCAAATACCAGGGGGCTAATGAAAAACTGTTTTTT. Translating gives CASKYQGANEKLFF.

The chain recombines TRBV7-2 with TRBJ2-3; D gene unclear. V was clipped by 5 bases and J by 8 bases, with 11 bases between them. The CDR3 consists of 12 residues. CDR1 and CDR2 (germline): SGHTA, FQGNSA. This chain's CDR3 is CASSVPRVTQYF. The CDR3 coding sequence is TGTGCCAGCAGCGTCCCGCGTGTTACGCAGTATTTT.

In nucleotides, the CDR3 is TGTGCCAGCAGCACTGAGACAGGGAGGGGAACTGAAGCTTTCTTT. It encodes CASSTETGRGTEAFF. V gene TRBV7-8 combines with J gene TRBJ1-1, with 7 bases fitting TRBD1. CDR3 length: 15 residues. V dropped 5 bases and J dropped 5; count of bases not matched to a gene: 11. The germline CDR1 and CDR2 sequences are SGHVS and FQNEAQ.